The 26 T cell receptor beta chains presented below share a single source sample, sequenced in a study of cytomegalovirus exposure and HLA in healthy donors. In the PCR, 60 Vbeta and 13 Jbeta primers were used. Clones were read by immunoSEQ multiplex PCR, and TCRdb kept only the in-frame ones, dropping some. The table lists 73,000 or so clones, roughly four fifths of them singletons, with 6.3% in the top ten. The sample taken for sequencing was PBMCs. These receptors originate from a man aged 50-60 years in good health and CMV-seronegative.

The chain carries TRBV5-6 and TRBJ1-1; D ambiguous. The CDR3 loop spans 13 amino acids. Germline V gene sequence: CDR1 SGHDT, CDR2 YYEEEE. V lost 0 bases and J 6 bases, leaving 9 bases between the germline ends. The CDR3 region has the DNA TGTGCCAGCAGCTTGGTTCAGTTGGCTGAAGCTTTCTTT. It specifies CASSLVQLAEAFF.

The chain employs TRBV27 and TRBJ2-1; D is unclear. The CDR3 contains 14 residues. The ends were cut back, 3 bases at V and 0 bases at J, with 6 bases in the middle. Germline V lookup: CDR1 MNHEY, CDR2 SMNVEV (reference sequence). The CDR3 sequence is CASSLRSSYNEQFF. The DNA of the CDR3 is TGTGCCAGCAGTTTGAGGAGCTCCTACAATGAGCAGTTCTTC.

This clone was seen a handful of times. This CDR3 reads CASSLQGIGNTEAFF. CDR3 coding DNA: TGTGCCAGCAGTTTACAGGGGATCGGGAACACTGAAGCTTTCTTT. The chain links TRBV7-8 to TRBJ1-1; the match to TRBD1 covers 7 bases. Germline CDR1 and CDR2: SGHVS and FQNEAQ. The CDR3 is 15 residues long. Unmatched junction bases numbered 8, after V lost 6 bases and J lost 1 base.

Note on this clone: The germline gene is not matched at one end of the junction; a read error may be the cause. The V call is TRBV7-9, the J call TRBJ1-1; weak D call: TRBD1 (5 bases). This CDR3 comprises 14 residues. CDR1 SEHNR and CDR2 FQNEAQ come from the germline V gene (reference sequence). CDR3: CAGSRRTQNTEAFF. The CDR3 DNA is TGTGCCGGCAGCCGGCGGACACAGAACACTGAAGCTTTCTTT.

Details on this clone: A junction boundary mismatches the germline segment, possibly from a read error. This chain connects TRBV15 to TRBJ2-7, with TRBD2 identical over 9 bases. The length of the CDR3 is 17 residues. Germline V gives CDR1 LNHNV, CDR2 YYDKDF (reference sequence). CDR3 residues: CATSSPKPGTSSHEQYF. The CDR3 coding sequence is TGTGCCACCAGCAGTCCTAAGCCCGGGACTAGCTCCCACGAGCAGTACTTC.

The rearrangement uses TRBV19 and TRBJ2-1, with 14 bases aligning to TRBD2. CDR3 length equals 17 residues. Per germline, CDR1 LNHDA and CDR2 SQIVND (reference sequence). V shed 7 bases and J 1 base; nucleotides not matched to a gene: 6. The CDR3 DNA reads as TGTGCCAGTATCGGACTAGCGGGAGGTCGGTCCTACAATGAGCAGTTCTTC. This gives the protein CASIGLAGGRSYNEQFF.

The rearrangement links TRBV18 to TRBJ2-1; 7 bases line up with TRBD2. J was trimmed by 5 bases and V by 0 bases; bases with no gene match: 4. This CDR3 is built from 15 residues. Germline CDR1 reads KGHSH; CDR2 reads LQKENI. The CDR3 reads CASSPPGGAHNEQFF. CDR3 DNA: TGTGCCAGCTCACCACCGGGAGGGGCCCACAATGAGCAGTTCTTC.

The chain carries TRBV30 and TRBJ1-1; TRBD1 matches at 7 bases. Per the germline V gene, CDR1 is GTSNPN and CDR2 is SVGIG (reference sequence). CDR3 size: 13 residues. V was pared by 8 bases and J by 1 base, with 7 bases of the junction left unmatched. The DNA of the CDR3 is TGTGCCACTTCAGGGGGAGCGAACACTGAAGCTTTCTTT. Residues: CATSGGANTEAFF.

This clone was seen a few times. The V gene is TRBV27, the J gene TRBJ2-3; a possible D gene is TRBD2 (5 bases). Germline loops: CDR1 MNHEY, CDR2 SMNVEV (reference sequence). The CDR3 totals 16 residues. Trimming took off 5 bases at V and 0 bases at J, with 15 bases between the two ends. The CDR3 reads CASSPRSGSSTDTQYF. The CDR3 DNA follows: TGTGCCAGCAGTCCCCGGAGCGGATCTAGCACAGATACGCAGTATTTT.

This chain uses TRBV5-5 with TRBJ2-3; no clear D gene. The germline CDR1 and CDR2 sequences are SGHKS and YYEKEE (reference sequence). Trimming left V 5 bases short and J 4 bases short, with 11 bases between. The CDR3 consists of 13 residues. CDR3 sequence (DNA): TGTGCCAGCAGTTTAGTCAGGCCAGATACGCAGTATTTT. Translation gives CASSLVRPDTQYF.

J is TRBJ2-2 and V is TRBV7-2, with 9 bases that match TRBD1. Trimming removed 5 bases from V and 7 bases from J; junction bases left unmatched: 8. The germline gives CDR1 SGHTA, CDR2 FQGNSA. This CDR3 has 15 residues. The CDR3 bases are TGTGCCAGCAGCCCATACAGGGGGCAGGGCGGGGAGCTGTTTTTT. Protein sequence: CASSPYRGQGGELFF. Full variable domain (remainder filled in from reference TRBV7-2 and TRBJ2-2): GAGVSQSPSNKVTEKGKDVELRCDPISGHTALYWYRQSLGQGLEFLIYFQGNSAPDKSGLPSDRFSAERTGGSVSTLTIQRTQQEDSAVYLCASSPYRGQGGELFFGEGSRLTVL.

The CDR3 loop is CASSESQAPPVAFF. The CDR3 coding sequence is TGTGCCAGCAGTGAGAGCCAGGCCCCTCCCGTAGCTTTCTTT. V gene TRBV2 combines with J gene TRBJ1-1, with D hard to call. V was trimmed by 3 bases and J by 10 bases, leaving 18 bases between them. This CDR3 is 14 amino acids long. Germline-derived CDR1 and CDR2 are SNHLY and FYNNEI.

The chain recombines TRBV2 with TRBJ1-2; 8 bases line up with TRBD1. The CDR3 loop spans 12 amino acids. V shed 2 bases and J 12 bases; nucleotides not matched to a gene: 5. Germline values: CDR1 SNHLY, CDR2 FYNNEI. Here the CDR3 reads CASSERRTGHTF. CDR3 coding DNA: TGTGCCAGCAGTGAACGGAGGACAGGGCACACCTTC.

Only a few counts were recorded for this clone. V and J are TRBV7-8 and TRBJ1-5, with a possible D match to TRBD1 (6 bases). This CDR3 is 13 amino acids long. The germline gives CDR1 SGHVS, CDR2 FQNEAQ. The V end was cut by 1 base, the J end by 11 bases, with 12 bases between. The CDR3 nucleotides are TGTGCCAGCAGCTTAGAACAGGGCAGGACCCAGCATTTT. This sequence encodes CASSLEQGRTQHF.

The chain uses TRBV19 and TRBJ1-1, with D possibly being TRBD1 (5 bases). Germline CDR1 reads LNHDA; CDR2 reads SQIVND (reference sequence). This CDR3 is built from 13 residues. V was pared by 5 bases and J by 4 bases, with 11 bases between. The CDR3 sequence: CASSPAGGTEAFF. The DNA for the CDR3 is TGTGCCAGTAGTCCTGCCGGGGGCACTGAAGCTTTCTTT. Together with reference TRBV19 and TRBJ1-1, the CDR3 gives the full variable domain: DGGITQSPKYLFRKEGQNVTLSCEQNLNHDAMYWYRQDPGQGLRLIYYSQIVNDFQKGDIAEGYSVSREKKESFPLTVTSAQKNPTAFYLCASSPAGGTEAFFGQGTRLTVV.

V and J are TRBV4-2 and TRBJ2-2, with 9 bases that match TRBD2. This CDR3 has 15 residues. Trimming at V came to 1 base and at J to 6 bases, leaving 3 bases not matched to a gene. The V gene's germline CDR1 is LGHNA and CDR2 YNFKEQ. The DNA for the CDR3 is TGTGCCAGCAGCCAAGGGGAGCGGGAGGCCGGGGAGCTGTTTTTT. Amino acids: CASSQGEREAGELFF.

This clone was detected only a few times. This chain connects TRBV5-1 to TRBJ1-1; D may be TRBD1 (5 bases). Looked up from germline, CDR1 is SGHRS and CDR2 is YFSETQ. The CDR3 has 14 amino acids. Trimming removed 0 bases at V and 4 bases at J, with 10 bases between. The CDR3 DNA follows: TGCGCCAGCAGCTTGGAGCACGGGGGCACTGAAGCTTTCTTT. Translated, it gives CASSLEHGGTEAFF.

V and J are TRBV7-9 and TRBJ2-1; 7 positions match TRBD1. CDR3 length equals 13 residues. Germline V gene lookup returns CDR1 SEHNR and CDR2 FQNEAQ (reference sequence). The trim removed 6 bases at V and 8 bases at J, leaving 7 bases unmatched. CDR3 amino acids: CASSWYRGDEQFF. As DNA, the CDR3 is TGTGCCAGCAGTTGGTACAGGGGTGATGAGCAGTTCTTC.

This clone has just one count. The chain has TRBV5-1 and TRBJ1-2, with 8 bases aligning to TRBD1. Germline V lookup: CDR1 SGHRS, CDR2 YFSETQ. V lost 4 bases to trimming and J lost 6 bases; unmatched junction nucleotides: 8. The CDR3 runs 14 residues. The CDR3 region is CASSGQGAIDGYTF. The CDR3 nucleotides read TGCGCCAGCAGCGGGCAGGGGGCGATCGATGGCTACACCTTC.

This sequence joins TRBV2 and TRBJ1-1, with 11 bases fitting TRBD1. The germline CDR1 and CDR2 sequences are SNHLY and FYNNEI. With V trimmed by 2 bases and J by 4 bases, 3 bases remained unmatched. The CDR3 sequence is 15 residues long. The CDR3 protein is CASSEMGTGGTEAFF. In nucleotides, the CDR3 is TGTGCCAGCAGTGAAATGGGGACAGGGGGCACTGAAGCTTTCTTT. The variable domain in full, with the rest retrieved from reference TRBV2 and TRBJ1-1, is EPEVTQTPSHQVTQMGQEVILRCVPISNHLYFYWYRQILGQKVEFLVSFYNNEISEKSEIFDDQFSVERPDGSNFTLKIRSTKLEDSAMYFCASSEMGTGGTEAFFGQGTRLTVV.

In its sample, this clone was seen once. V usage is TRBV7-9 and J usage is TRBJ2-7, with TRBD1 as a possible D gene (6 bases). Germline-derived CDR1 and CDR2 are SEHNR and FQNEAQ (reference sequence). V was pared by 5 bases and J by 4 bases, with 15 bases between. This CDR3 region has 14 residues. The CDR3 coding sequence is TGTGCCAGCAGCCCACGGACAGCGGCATACGAGCAGTACTTC. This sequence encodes CASSPRTAAYEQYF.

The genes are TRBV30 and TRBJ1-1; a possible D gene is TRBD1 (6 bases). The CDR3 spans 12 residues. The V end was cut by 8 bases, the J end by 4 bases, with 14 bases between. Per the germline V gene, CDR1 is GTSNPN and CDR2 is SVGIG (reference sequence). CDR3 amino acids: CARTGGSTEAFF. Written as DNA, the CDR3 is TGTGCCCGAACGGGGGGCTCCACTGAAGCTTTCTTT.

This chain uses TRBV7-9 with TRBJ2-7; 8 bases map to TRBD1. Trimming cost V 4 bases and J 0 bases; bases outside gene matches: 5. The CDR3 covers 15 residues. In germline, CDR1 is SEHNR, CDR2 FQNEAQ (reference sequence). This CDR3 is CASSSWGQASYEQYF. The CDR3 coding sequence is TGTGCCAGCAGCTCATGGGGACAGGCCTCCTACGAGCAGTACTTC.

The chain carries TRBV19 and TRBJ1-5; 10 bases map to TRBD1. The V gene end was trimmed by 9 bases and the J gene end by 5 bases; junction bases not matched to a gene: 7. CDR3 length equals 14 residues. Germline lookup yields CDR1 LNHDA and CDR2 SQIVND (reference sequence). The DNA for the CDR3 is TGTGCCAGCTTGGGACAGGGGTTGGATCAGCCCCAGCATTTT. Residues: CASLGQGLDQPQHF. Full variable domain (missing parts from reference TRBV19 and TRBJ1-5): DGGITQSPKYLFRKEGQNVTLSCEQNLNHDAMYWYRQDPGQGLRLIYYSQIVNDFQKGDIAEGYSVSREKKESFPLTVTSAQKNPTAFYLCASLGQGLDQPQHFGDGTRLSIL.

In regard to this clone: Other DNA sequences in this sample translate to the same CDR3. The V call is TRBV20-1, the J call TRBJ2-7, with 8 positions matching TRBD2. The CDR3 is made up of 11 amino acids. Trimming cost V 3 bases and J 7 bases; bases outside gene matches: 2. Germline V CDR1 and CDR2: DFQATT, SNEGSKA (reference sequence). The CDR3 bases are TGCAGTGCTAGTCGGGGGGGGGAGCAGTACTTC. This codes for CSASRGGEQYF.

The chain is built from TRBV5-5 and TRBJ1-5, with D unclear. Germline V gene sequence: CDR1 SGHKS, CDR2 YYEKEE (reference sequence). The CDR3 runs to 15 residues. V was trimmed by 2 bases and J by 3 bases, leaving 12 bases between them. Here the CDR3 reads CASSLTRDFNQPQHF. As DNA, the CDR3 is TGTGCCAGCAGCTTAACCCGGGATTTCAATCAGCCCCAGCATTTT.